Below, 29 T cell receptor beta chains from the same sample are listed, as sequenced in a study of CD8+ T cells in alopecia areata. As the sequencing template, cDNA was produced by extracting RNA and reverse transcribing it. The assay was immunoSEQ multiplex PCR, and TCRdb's table has in-frame clones only and misses some. Among approximately 7,800 clones listed, around 60% were seen once. Both peripheral blood and punch biopsies of lesional scalp skin were obtained from patients who had alopecia areata. This sample comprised skin, obtained at week 0. These receptors were collected from a human donor with alopecia areata.

V usage is TRBV7-3 and J usage is TRBJ2-3; D might be TRBD2 (5 bases). This CDR3 comprises 14 residues. CDR1 SGHTA and CDR2 FQGTGA come from the germline V gene. Trimming left V 0 bases short and J 6 bases short, with 10 bases between. The CDR3 DNA sequence: TGTGCCAGCAGCTTAACGGGAGAACGGGATACGCAGTATTTT. The encoded protein is CASSLTGERDTQYF.

The chain couples TRBV11-2 to TRBJ1-3, with a possible D match to TRBD1 (5 bases). The CDR3 consists of 16 residues. The V end was cut by 5 bases, the J end by 2 bases, with 16 bases between. From germline, CDR1 is SGHAT and CDR2 FQNNGV. The CDR3 sequence is CASSHPPGGTGNTIYF. The CDR3 DNA sequence: TGTGCCAGCAGCCACCCTCCGGGGGGAACTGGAAACACCATATATTTT.

As regards this clone: This same CDR3 is encoded by further DNA sequences in the sample. This CDR3 is CASSPRGPDTQYF. In DNA, the CDR3 is TGTGCCAGCAGCCCCCGGGGACCAGATACGCAGTATTTT. The gene calls are TRBV7-9 and TRBJ2-3; D is possibly TRBD1 or TRBD2 (5 bases each). Trimming shortened V by 5 bases and J by 4 bases, and 10 bases separated the two germline ends. The CDR3 extends over 13 amino acids. The germline V gene has CDR1 SEHNR and CDR2 FQNEAQ (reference sequence).

The chain uses TRBV6-4 and TRBJ2-3, with D perhaps TRBD2 (6 bases). V gave up 2 bases and J gave up 1 base, with 10 bases separating them. Germline V gene data show CDR1 as MRHNA and CDR2 as SNTAGT. The length of the CDR3 is 15 residues. The CDR3 sequence is CASSDGTGGTDTQYF. CDR3 DNA: TGTGCCAGCAGTGACGGAACGGGAGGCACAGATACGCAGTATTTT.

This chain uses TRBV5-4 with TRBJ1-1, with D perhaps TRBD1 (5 bases). Per the germline V gene, CDR1 is SGHNT and CDR2 is YYREEE (reference sequence). Trimming removed 0 bases from V and 5 bases from J, with 14 bases in between. This CDR3 is built from 15 residues. CDR3 residues: CASSLAGGKETEAFF. CDR3 DNA: TGTGCCAGCAGCTTGGCCGGGGGGAAGGAAACTGAAGCTTTCTTT.

The sample holds a few counts of this clone. This chain joins TRBV9 and TRBJ2-5, with D perhaps TRBD1 or TRBD2 (6 bases each). The ends were cut back, 4 bases at V and 0 bases at J, with 16 bases in the middle. The CDR3 runs to 16 residues. Germline CDR1 and CDR2: SGDLS and YYNGEE. The CDR3 DNA sequence: TGTGCCAGCAGCAAGGGGGGCTGGATGTACCAAGAGACCCAGTACTTC. Protein: CASSKGGWMYQETQYF.

This clone was seen a handful of times. DNA of the CDR3: TGTGCCAGCAGTTCTCTCACGGGCCGGCGGGGGACCCAGTACTTC. This sequence encodes CASSSLTGRRGTQYF. The V gene is TRBV6-5, the J gene TRBJ2-5; D may be TRBD2 (6 bases). This CDR3 is 15 amino acids long. V was shortened by 4 bases and J by 7 bases, with 19 bases between the two germline ends. Germline V gene sequence: CDR1 MNHEY, CDR2 SVGAGI.

The chain is built from TRBV9 and TRBJ2-2; 14 bases fit TRBD2. With V trimmed by 0 bases and J by 0 bases, 4 bases remained unmatched. The CDR3 contains 19 residues. The germline CDR1 and CDR2 sequences are SGDLS and YYNGEE. The CDR3 DNA is TGTGCCAGCAGCGTAGAAGGGACTAGCGGGGGAGCGAACACCGGGGAGCTGTTTTTT. Translating it yields CASSVEGTSGGANTGELFF.

The chain combines TRBV11-2 with TRBJ2-1; D might be TRBD1 (6 bases). Germline lookup yields CDR1 SGHAT and CDR2 FQNNGV. V lost 1 base and J lost 4, with 14 bases in between. The CDR3 runs 16 residues. Written as DNA, the CDR3 is TGTGCCAGCAGCTTAGCCCTGAGGGGGATATACAATGAGCAGTTCTTC. Translated: CASSLALRGIYNEQFF.

The chain carries TRBV7-2 and TRBJ2-3; D may be TRBD1 (6 bases). V lost 6 bases and J lost 5, with 9 bases in between. CDR3 size: 12 residues. Per the germline V gene, CDR1 is SGHTA and CDR2 is FQGNSA. In DNA, the CDR3 is TGTGCCAGCAGTAACAGGGAAGATACGCAGTATTTT. Protein: CASSNREDTQYF.

A few counts support this clone. The chain couples TRBV7-9 to TRBJ2-7; TRBD1 or TRBD2 may be the D gene (5 bases each). CDR1 SEHNR and CDR2 FQNEAQ come from the germline V gene (reference sequence). The CDR3 contains 13 residues. V gave up 5 bases and J gave up 6 bases, with 14 bases separating them. DNA for the CDR3: TGTGCCAGCAGCGATGTGGGGGTGGGCGAGCAGTACTTC. Residues: CASSDVGVGEQYF. Full variable domain (rest looked up from reference TRBV7-9 and TRBJ2-7): DTGVSQNPRHKITKRGQNVTFRCDPISEHNRLYWYRQTLGQGPEFLTYFQNEAQLEKSRLLSDRFSAERPKGSFSTLEIQRTEQGDSAMYLCASSDVGVGEQYFGPGTRLTVT.

The J gene is TRBJ2-7, the V gene TRBV29-1; D not resolved. V lost 5 bases to trimming and J lost 3 bases, with 8 bases between them. In germline, CDR1 is SQVTM, CDR2 ANQGSEA. The CDR3 is 11 residues long. As DNA, the CDR3 is TGCAGCGTTTTGCGAGGCTACGAGCAGTACTTC. It encodes CSVLRGYEQYF.

This clone is large (0.1 to 1%). The chain combines TRBV5-8 with TRBJ1-2, with D perhaps matching TRBD1 (5 bases). Trimming removed 0 bases from V and 5 bases from J, with 14 bases in between. In germline, CDR1 is SGHTS, CDR2 YDEGEE. The CDR3 is made up of 15 amino acids. CDR3 region: CASSLALTGVYGYTF. In DNA form, the CDR3 reads TGTGCCAGCAGCTTGGCCCTAACGGGGGTTTATGGCTACACCTTC.

The genes are TRBV7-9 and TRBJ2-1, with D unresolved. The germline V and J ends were trimmed by 5 bases and 9 bases, with 8 bases remaining between them. Germline CDR1 SEHNR, CDR2 FQNEAQ (reference sequence). The CDR3 sequence is 11 residues long. The CDR3 region is CASSPLVEQFF. CDR3 coding DNA: TGTGCCAGCAGCCCTCTTGTTGAGCAGTTCTTC. The variable domain in full, completed from reference TRBV7-9 and TRBJ2-1, reads DTGVSQNPRHKITKRGQNVTFRCDPISEHNRLYWYRQTLGQGPEFLTYFQNEAQLEKSRLLSDRFSAERPKGSFSTLEIQRTEQGDSAMYLCASSPLVEQFFGPGTRLTVL.

This clone was observed a few times. V gene TRBV7-9 combines with J gene TRBJ2-1; D is perhaps TRBD2 (6 bases). This CDR3 region has 12 residues. Germline V lookup: CDR1 SEHNR, CDR2 FQNEAQ (reference sequence). V gave up 5 bases and J gave up 7 bases, with 9 bases separating them. Written as DNA, the CDR3 is TGTGCCAGCAGCCTGGGACTTAATGAGCAGTTCTTC. Protein sequence: CASSLGLNEQFF.

J is TRBJ1-2 and V is TRBV7-2; D possibly corresponds to TRBD1 (6 bases). V was clipped by 4 bases and J by 6 bases, with 12 bases between them. The CDR3 has 13 amino acids. The germline CDR1 and CDR2 sequences are SGHTA and FQGNSA. The CDR3 region is CASSWGQSDGYTF. CDR3 DNA sequence: TGTGCCAGCAGCTGGGGGCAAAGTGATGGCTACACCTTC.

This chain joins TRBV5-1 and TRBJ2-7; D remains unclear. The CDR3 length is 13 residues. Germline V gives CDR1 SGHRS, CDR2 YFSETQ. Trimming removed 7 bases at V and 0 bases at J, with 11 bases between. The DNA for the CDR3 is TGCGCCAGCGGGCACGGAAGCTCCTACGAGCAGTACTTC. Translating it yields CASGHGSSYEQYF.

The rearrangement links TRBV5-1 to TRBJ2-2, with TRBD2 matching over 10 bases. This CDR3 region has 15 residues. The germline V gene has CDR1 SGHRS and CDR2 YFSETQ. Trimming at V came to 2 bases and at J to 3 bases, leaving 1 base not matched to a gene. Here the CDR3 reads CASSLGLADTGELFF. The DNA of the CDR3 is TGCGCCAGCAGCTTAGGACTAGCGGACACCGGGGAGCTGTTTTTT.

V and J are TRBV6-1 and TRBJ2-7; 7 nucleotides match TRBD1. The CDR3 sequence is 13 residues long. The germline gives CDR1 MNHNS, CDR2 SASEGT. The trim removed 6 bases at V and 2 bases at J, leaving 4 bases unmatched. The CDR3 DNA reads as TGTGCCAGCAGGCCCGACAGGGCCTACGAGCAGTACTTC. Residues: CASRPDRAYEQYF.

This rearrangement joins TRBV7-2 to TRBJ1-1, with D tentatively TRBD1 (5 bases). CDR1 SGHTA and CDR2 FQGNSA come from the germline V gene. Trimming shortened V by 2 bases and J by 10 bases, and 14 bases separated the two germline ends. This CDR3 comprises 13 residues. The CDR3 coding sequence is TGTGCCAGCAGCTTAATGGGGCAGGGATCAGCTTTCTTT. It specifies CASSLMGQGSAFF.

The chain recombines TRBV5-5 with TRBJ1-1; D gene ambiguous. The CDR3 is made up of 13 amino acids. Germline CDR1 SGHKS, CDR2 YYEKEE (reference sequence). V was cut by 0 bases and J by 7 bases, with 10 bases left in between. The CDR3 DNA reads TGTGCCAGCAGCTTGGCGGTAGGAGGTGAAGCTTTCTTT. Translating it yields CASSLAVGGEAFF.

The chain carries TRBV12-5 and TRBJ1-4; 7 nucleotides match TRBD1. The CDR3 totals 18 residues. The V gene's germline CDR1 is LGHNT and CDR2 FRNRAP. CDR3 amino acids: CPWPFGTALHATNEKLFF. Here the CDR3 DNA reads TGTCCGTGGCCCTTTGGGACAGCCCTTCATGCAACTAATGAAAAACTGTTTTTT.

The chain is built from TRBV2 and TRBJ2-7, with 9 nucleotides matching TRBD2. Trimming removed 7 bases from V and 0 bases from J; junction bases left unmatched: 16. The germline gives CDR1 SNHLY, CDR2 FYNNEI. This CDR3 region has 18 residues. DNA of the CDR3: TGTGCCAGCATGCCCCCAAGTCGCGGGGGGGTAAGCTCCTACGAGCAGTACTTC. Translation gives CASMPPSRGGVSSYEQYF. Full variable domain (remainder filled in from reference TRBV2 and TRBJ2-7): EPEVTQTPSHQVTQMGQEVILRCVPISNHLYFYWYRQILGQKVEFLVSFYNNEISEKSEIFDDQFSVERPDGSNFTLKIRSTKLEDSAMYFCASMPPSRGGVSSYEQYFGPGTRLTVT.

A note on this clone: A junction boundary mismatches the germline segment, possibly from a read error. CDR3 amino acids: CASSLSTDFEASF. CDR3 coding DNA: TGTGCCAGCAGCTTATCCACGGATTTTGAAGCTTCCTTT. V is TRBV7-9 and J is TRBJ1-1; D not certain. Per the germline V gene, CDR1 is SEHNR and CDR2 is FQNEAQ (reference sequence). This CDR3 has 13 amino acids.

Only a few counts were recorded for this clone. This rearrangement joins TRBV14 to TRBJ1-4, with TRBD1 identical over 9 bases. This CDR3 has 15 residues. V lost 4 bases and J lost 8; bases outside the gene matches: 8. CDR1 SGHDN and CDR2 FVKESK come from the germline V gene. CDR3 sequence: CASSPPGTGTEKLFF. The CDR3, as DNA: TGTGCCAGCAGCCCCCCCGGGACAGGGACCGAAAAACTGTTTTTT.

J is TRBJ2-7 and V is TRBV5-1; 11 nucleotides agree with TRBD2. The V gene end was trimmed by 4 bases and the J gene end by 1 base; junction bases not matched to a gene: 16. The CDR3 is 19 residues long. Germline V gene sequence: CDR1 SGHRS, CDR2 YFSETQ. CDR3 protein: CASSVTSGGLVLTSYEQYF. The CDR3 DNA sequence: TGCGCCAGCAGCGTTACTAGCGGGGGCCTAGTCTTGACTTCCTACGAGCAGTACTTC.

This sequence joins TRBV7-2 and TRBJ2-2; D is perhaps TRBD2 (6 bases). V gave up 0 bases and J gave up 4 bases, with 12 bases separating them. CDR3 length equals 16 residues. Germline assignment: CDR1 SGHTA and CDR2 FQGNSA. This CDR3 is CASSLAGLALTGELFF. Here the CDR3 DNA reads TGTGCCAGCAGCTTAGCAGGGCTAGCGCTCACCGGGGAGCTGTTTTTT. The full variable domain, with the rest looked up from reference TRBV7-2 and TRBJ2-2, is GAGVSQSPSNKVTEKGKDVELRCDPISGHTALYWYRQSLGQGLEFLIYFQGNSAPDKSGLPSDRFSAERTGGSVSTLTIQRTQQEDSAVYLCASSLAGLALTGELFFGEGSRLTVL.

Only a few counts were recorded for this clone. V is TRBV7-2 and J is TRBJ2-7, with D tentatively TRBD1 (6 bases). Germline V gives CDR1 SGHTA, CDR2 FQGNSA. Trimming pared 3 bases from V and 2 bases from J, leaving 11 bases between. CDR3 length: 14 residues. CDR3 DNA: TGTGCCAGCAGCTTTATAAAGGGGGCCTACGAGCAGTACTTC. This sequence encodes CASSFIKGAYEQYF.

This clone was seen only a few times. V usage is TRBV28 and J usage is TRBJ2-2; 9 nucleotides align to TRBD1. The CDR3 has 14 residues. V shed 8 bases and J 3 bases; nucleotides not matched to a gene: 4. The V gene's germline CDR1 is MDHEN and CDR2 SYDVKM. CDR3 in DNA: TGTGCCAGCCGGACAGGGGATGACACCGGGGAGCTGTTTTTT. This codes for CASRTGDDTGELFF.